This TCR beta chain was observed in a study of shared clonotypes between healthy human individuals. Across the study: CD4 naive and memory got three plates each, CD8 naive two, CD8 memory one. Study outcomes and limitations: In a few donors, around 5% of naive CD4 clonotypes appeared in common.

Only in-frame clones appear in the TCRdb table, and some are missing; sequencing was by immunoSEQ multiplex PCR. There are 2 million to 2.5 million clones in the sample; approximately 95% occur only once, and approximately 0.4% lies in the top ten. As concerns this clone: The antigen remains unidentified.

This CDR3 is built from 14 residues. The V segment lost 5 bases and the J segment 7 bases; nucleotides outside the gene matches: 7. CDR1 MNHEY and CDR2 SVGAGI come from the germline V gene. Source material: naive CD4+ T cells from PBMCs. Subset described: CD45RA+ positively selected. The chain combines TRBV6-5 with TRBJ1-5; 8 bases are a match to TRBD1. The sequence came from a man in his late teens or twenties in good health. Some clones in this sample may be carry-over from other donors' samples. CDR3 residues: CASSLTGDYQPQHF. CDR3 nucleotide sequence: TGTGCCAGCAGTCTGACAGGGGATTACCAGCCCCAGCATTTT.